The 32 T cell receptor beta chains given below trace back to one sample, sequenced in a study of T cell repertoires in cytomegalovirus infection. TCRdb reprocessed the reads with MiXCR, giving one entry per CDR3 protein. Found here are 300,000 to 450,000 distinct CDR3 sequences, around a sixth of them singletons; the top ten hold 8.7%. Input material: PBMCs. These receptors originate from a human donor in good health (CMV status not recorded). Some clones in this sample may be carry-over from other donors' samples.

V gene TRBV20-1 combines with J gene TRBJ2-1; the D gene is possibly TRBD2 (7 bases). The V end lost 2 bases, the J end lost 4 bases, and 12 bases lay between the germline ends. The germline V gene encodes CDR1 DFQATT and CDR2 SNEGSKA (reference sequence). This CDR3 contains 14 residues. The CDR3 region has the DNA TGCAGTGCTAGACGGGGGAGGGGGTACAATGAGCAGTTCTTC. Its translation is CSARRGRGYNEQFF.

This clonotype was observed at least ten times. In DNA, the CDR3 is TGTGCCAGCAGCTTGCGACAGGGGCAAGAAAAACTGTTTTTT. Its protein is CASSLRQGQEKLFF. The V call is TRBV7-2, the J call TRBJ1-4; 8 nucleotides line up with TRBD1. The CDR3 has 14 amino acids. The V and J ends lost 3 bases and 8 bases, in that order; junction bases with no gene match: 5. Germline V gives CDR1 SGHTA, CDR2 FQGNSA.

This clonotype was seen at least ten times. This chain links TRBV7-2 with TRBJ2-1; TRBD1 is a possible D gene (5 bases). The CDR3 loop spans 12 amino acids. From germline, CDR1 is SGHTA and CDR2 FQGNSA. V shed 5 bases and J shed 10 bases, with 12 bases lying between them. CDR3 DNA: TGTGCCAGCAGCATGGACATTAACGAGCAGTTCTTC. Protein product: CASSMDINEQFF.

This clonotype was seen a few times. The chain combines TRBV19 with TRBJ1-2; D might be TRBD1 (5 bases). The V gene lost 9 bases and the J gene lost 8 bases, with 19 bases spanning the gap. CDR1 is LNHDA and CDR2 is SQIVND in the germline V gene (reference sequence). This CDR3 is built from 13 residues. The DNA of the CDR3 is TGTGCCAGCCGGGGGACCCCAGTAGAGGGCTACACCTTC. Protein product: CASRGTPVEGYTF.

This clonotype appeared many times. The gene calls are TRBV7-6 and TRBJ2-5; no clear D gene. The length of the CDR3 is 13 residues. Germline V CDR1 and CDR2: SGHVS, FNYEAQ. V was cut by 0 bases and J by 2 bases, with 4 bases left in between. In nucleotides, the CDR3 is TGTGCCAGCAGCTTAGCCGTTCAAGAGACCCAGTACTTC. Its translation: CASSLAVQETQYF.

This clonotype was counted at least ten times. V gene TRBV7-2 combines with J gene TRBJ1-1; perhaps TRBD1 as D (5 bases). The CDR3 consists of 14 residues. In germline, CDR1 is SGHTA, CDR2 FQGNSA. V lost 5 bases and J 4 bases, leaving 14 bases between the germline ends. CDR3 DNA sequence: TGTGCCAGCAGCAGGCAGGGAAGTAGCACTGAAGCTTTCTTT. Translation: CASSRQGSSTEAFF.

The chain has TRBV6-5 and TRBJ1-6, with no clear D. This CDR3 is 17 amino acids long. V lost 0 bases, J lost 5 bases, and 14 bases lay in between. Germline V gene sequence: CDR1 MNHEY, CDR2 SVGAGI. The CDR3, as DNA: TGTGCCAGCAGTTACTCGTCAGAGGGAAGCCATAATTCACCCCTCCACTTT. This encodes CASSYSSEGSHNSPLHF.

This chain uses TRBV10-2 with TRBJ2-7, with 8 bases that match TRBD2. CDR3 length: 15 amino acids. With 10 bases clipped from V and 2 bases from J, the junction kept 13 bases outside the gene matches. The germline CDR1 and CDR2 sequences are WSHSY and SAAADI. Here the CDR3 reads CATEGFGLAPYEQYF. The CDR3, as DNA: TGCGCCACCGAAGGTTTCGGACTAGCACCCTACGAGCAGTACTTC.

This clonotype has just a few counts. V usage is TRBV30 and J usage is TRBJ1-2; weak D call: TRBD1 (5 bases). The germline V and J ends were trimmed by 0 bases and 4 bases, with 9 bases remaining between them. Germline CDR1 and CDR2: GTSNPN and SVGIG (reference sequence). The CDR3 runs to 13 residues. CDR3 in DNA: TGTGCCTGGAGTGTTCCAGGGTCCTATGGCTACACCTTC. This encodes CAWSVPGSYGYTF.

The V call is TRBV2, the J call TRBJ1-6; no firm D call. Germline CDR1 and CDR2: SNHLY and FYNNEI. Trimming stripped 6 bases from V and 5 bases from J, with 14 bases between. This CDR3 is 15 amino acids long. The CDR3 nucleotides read TGTGCCAGCAGGGCCGGAGTCACGCATAATTCACCCCTCCACTTT. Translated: CASRAGVTHNSPLHF.

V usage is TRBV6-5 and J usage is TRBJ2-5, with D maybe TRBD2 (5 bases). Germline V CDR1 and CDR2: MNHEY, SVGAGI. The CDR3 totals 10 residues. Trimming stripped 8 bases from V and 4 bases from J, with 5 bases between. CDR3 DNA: TGTGCCAGCGGAGGAGAGACCCAGTACTTC. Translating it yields CASGGETQYF.

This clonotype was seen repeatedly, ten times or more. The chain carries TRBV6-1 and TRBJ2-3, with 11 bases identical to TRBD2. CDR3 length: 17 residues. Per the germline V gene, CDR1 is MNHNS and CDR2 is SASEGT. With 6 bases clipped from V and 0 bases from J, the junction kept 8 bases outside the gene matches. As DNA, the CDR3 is TGTGCCAGCAGGGGGCTAGCGGGAGGAGGGAGCACAGATACGCAGTATTTT. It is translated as CASRGLAGGGSTDTQYF.

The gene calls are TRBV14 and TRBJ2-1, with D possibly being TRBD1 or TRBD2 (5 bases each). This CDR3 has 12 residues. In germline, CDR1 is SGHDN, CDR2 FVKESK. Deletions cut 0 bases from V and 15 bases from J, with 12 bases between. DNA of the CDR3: TGTGCCAGCAGCCAAGATATGAGGGGCCCGTTCTTC. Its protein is CASSQDMRGPFF.

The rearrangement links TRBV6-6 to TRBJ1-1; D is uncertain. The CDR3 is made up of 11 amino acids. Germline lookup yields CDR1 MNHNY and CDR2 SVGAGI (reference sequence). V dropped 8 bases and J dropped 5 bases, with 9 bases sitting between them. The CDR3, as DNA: TGTGCCAGCGCACGAGGGACTGAAGCTTTCTTT. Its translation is CASARGTEAFF.

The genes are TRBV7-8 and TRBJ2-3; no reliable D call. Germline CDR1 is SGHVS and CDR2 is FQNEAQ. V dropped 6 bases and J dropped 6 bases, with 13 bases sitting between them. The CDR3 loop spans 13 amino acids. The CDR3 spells CASSPPRSDTQYF. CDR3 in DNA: TGTGCCAGCAGTCCCCCCAGGTCGGATACGCAGTATTTT.

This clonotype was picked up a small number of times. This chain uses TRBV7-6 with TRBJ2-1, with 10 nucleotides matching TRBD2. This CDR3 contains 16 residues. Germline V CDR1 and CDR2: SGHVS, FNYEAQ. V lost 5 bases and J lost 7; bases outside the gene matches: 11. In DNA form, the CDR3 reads TGTGCCAGCAGCAACCCGTGGGGGACTAGCGCGAATGAGCAGTTCTTC. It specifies CASSNPWGTSANEQFF.

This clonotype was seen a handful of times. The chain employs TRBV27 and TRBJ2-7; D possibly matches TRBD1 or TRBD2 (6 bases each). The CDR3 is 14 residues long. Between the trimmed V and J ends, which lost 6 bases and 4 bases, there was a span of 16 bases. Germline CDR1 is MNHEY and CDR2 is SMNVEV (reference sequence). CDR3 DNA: TGTGCCAGCAGCCTCACCACGGGGGCGTACGAGCAGTACTTC. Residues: CASSLTTGAYEQYF.

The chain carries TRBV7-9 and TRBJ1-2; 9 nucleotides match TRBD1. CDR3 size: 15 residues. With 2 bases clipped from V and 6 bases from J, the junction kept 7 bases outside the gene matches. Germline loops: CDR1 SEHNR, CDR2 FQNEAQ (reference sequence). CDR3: CASSLPDRGVDGYTF. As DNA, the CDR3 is TGTGCCAGCAGCTTACCGGACAGGGGCGTTGATGGCTACACCTTC.

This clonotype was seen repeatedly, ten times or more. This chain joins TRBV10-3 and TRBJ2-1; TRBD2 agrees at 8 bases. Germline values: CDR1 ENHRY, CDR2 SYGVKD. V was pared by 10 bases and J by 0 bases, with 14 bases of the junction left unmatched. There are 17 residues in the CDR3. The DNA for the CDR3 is TGTGCCACCGAGTCTGACGCGGGAGGACACTCCTACAATGAGCAGTTCTTC. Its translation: CATESDAGGHSYNEQFF.

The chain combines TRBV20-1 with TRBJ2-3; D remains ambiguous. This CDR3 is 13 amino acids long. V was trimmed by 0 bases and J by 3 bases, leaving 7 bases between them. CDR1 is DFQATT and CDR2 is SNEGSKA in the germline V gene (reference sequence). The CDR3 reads CSAREWATDTQYF. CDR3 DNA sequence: TGCAGTGCTAGAGAATGGGCAACAGATACGCAGTATTTT.

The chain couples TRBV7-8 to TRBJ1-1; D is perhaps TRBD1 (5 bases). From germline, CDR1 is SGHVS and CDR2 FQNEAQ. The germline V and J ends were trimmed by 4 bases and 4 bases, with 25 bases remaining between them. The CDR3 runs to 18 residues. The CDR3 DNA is TGTGCCAGCAGCTACTCTAGTGGCAGCGGGGGAAGCGGCACTGAAGCTTTCTTT. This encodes CASSYSSGSGGSGTEAFF.

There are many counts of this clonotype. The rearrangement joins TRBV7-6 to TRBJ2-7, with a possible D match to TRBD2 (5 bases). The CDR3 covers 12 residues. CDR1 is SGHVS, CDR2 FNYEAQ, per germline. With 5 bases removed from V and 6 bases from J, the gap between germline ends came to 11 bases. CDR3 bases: TGTGCCAGCAGCCCAGTACGGGGCGAGCAGTACTTC. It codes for CASSPVRGEQYF.

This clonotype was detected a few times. In nucleotides, the CDR3 is TGTGCCAGCAGCACGACTAGCGGGAGGGCCATGGAGACCCAGTACTTC. This encodes CASSTTSGRAMETQYF. The V and J genes are TRBV6-1 and TRBJ2-5; 14 nucleotides match TRBD2. Germline V gives CDR1 MNHNS, CDR2 SASEGT. After removal of 6 bases from V and 5 bases from J, the junction contained 8 bases not matched to a gene. This CDR3 has 16 amino acids.

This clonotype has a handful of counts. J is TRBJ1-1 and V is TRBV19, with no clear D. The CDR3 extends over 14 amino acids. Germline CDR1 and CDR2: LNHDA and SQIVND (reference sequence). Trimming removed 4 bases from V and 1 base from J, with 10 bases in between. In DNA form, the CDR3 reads TGTGCCAGTAGTACCAACTTCCAGAACACTGAAGCTTTCTTT. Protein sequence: CASSTNFQNTEAFF.

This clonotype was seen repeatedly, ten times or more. CDR3 in amino acids: CASSLRARAQYF. CDR3 DNA: TGTGCCAGCAGCCTTAGGGCTCGTGCCCAGTACTTC. The rearrangement joins TRBV7-2 to TRBJ2-5; D is unclear. Germline V gives CDR1 SGHTA, CDR2 FQGNSA. CDR3 length equals 12 residues. V was trimmed by 5 bases and J by 9 bases, leaving 13 bases between them.

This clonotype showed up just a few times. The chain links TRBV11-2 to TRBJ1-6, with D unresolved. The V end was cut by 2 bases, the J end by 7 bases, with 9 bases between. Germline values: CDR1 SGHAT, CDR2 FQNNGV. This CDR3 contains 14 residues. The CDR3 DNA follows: TGTGCCAGCAGCTTATTGGGCATGAATTCACCCCTCCACTTT. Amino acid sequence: CASSLLGMNSPLHF. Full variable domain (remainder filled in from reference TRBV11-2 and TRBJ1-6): EAGVAQSPRYKIIEKRQSVAFWCNPISGHATLYWYQQILGQGPKLLIQFQNNGVVDDSQLPKDRFSAERLKGVDSTLKIQPAKLEDSAVYLCASSLLGMNSPLHFGNGTRLTVT.

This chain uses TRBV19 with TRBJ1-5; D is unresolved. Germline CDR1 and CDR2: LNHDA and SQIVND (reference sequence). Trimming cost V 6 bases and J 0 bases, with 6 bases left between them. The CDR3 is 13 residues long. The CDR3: CASRFGSNQPQHF. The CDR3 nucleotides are TGTGCCAGTAGGTTTGGTAGCAATCAGCCCCAGCATTTT.

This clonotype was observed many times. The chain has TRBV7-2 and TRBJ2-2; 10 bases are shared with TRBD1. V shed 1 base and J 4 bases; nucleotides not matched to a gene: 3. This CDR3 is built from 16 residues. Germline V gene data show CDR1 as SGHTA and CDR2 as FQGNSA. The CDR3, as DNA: TGTGCCAGCAGCTTAGTGGACAGGGGGTTCACCGGGGAGCTGTTTTTT. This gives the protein CASSLVDRGFTGELFF.

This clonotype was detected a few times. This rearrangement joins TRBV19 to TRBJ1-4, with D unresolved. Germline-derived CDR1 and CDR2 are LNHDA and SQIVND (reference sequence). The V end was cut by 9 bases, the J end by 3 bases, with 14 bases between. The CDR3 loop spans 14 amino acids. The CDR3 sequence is CASTLRAANEKLFF. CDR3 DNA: TGTGCCAGCACCCTGAGGGCGGCTAATGAAAAACTGTTTTTT.

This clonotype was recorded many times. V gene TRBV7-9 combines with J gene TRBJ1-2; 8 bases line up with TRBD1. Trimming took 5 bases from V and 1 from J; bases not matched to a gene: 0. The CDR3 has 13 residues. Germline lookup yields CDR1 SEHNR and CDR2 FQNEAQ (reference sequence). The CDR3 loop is CASSGQGNYGYTF. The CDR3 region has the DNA TGTGCCAGCAGCGGACAGGGTAACTATGGCTACACCTTC.

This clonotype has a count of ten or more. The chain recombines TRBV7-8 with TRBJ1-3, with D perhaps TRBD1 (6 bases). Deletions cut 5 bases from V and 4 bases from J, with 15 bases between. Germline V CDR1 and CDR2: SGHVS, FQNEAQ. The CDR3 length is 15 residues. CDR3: CASSQNRVSGNTIYF. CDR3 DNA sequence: TGTGCCAGCAGCCAAAACAGGGTGTCAGGAAACACCATATATTTT.

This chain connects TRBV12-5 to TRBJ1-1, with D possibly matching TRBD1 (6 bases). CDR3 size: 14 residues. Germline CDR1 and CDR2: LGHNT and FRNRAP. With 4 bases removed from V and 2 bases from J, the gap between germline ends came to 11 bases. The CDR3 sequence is CASGSTGFNTEAFF. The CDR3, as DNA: TGTGCTAGTGGTTCCACAGGGTTTAACACTGAAGCTTTCTTT.